Listed here are 23 T cell receptor beta chains from one sample, sequenced in a study of blood T cell repertoires in COVID-19. Here immunoSEQ multiplex PCR was the method, and the copy in TCRdb shows in-frame clones only, minus some. The repertoire includes around 300,000 clones, over 75% of them detected once, and about 3.9% sits in the top ten. Sequencing used peripheral blood. The source is a woman in her fifties or sixties with active or convalescent COVID-19.

V usage is TRBV11-3 and J usage is TRBJ2-7; weak D call: TRBD1 (8 bases). The CDR3 covers 16 residues. The ends were cut back, 5 bases at V and 2 bases at J, with 19 bases in the middle. Germline loops: CDR1 SGHNT, CDR2 YENEEA. CDR3 nucleotide sequence: TGTGCCAGCAGCCAGGGGGGGGACAGGTATACCTACGAGCAGTACTTC. Residues: CASSQGGDRYTYEQYF.

CDR3 DNA: TGCAGCGTGCTCGGAGAGTACTACACCTTC. This gives the protein CSVLGEYYTF. This chain joins TRBV29-1 and TRBJ1-2, with D unresolved. The CDR3 length is 10 residues. The germline CDR1 and CDR2 sequences are SQVTM and ANQGSEA. With 6 bases removed from V and 10 bases from J, the gap between germline ends came to 12 bases.

CDR3 bases: TGTGCCAGCAGCCAACTAGCGGGGGGATCAGATACGCAGTATTTT. Amino acid sequence: CASSQLAGGSDTQYF. The V gene is TRBV3-1 (or the pseudogene TRBV3-2), the J gene TRBJ2-3, with 11 positions matching TRBD2. Germline loops: CDR1 LGHDT, CDR2 YNNKEL (reference sequence). With V trimmed by 2 bases and J by 4 bases, 2 bases remained unmatched. This CDR3 region has 15 residues.

The chain combines TRBV4-3 with TRBJ2-1, with 12 bases lining up with TRBD2. CDR3 length equals 17 residues. The J segment lost 4 bases and the V segment lost 0 bases, leaving 4 bases of the junction unmatched. CDR1 and CDR2 from the germline V gene are LGHNA and YSLEER. The CDR3 here is CASSQDPGLAGYNEQFF. CDR3 nucleotides: TGCGCCAGCAGCCAAGACCCGGGACTAGCGGGTTACAATGAGCAGTTCTTC.

This rearrangement joins TRBV5-6 to TRBJ1-6, with D possibly being TRBD1 (5 bases). The V end lost 4 bases, the J end lost 4 bases, and 15 bases lay between the germline ends. The CDR3 has 16 residues. Germline lookup yields CDR1 SGHDT and CDR2 YYEEEE. CDR3 sequence (DNA): TGTGCCAGCAGCCTGGGGACGGGGAAGTATAATTCACCCCTCCACTTT. This translates into CASSLGTGKYNSPLHF.

The chain couples TRBV7-2 to TRBJ2-7; D might be TRBD1 (5 bases). The V end was cut by 1 base, the J end by 2 bases, with 9 bases between. The CDR3 covers 14 residues. Germline CDR1 reads SGHTA; CDR2 reads FQGNSA. The DNA of the CDR3 is TGTGCCAGCAGCTTAGATCCAGGGCCCTACGAGCAGTACTTC. Protein product: CASSLDPGPYEQYF.

This clone has only one observation. The chain links TRBV4-2 to TRBJ1-2; 8 bases map to TRBD1. This CDR3 contains 16 residues. The V gene's germline CDR1 is LGHNA and CDR2 YNFKEQ. V shed 4 bases and J 3 bases; nucleotides not matched to a gene: 10. The CDR3 here is CASSPAGTGDYYGYTF. The CDR3 DNA reads TGTGCCAGCAGCCCAGCCGGGACAGGCGATTACTATGGCTACACCTTC.

The V gene is TRBV11-2, the J gene TRBJ2-1; D is possibly TRBD2 (6 bases). In germline, CDR1 is SGHAT, CDR2 FQNNGV. The CDR3 runs 15 residues. Trimming stripped 4 bases from V and 0 bases from J, with 10 bases between. The CDR3 coding sequence is TGTGCCAGCAGCTCCCTGGGGGGCTCCTACAATGAGCAGTTCTTC. It is translated as CASSSLGGSYNEQFF.

This sequence joins TRBV5-1 and TRBJ1-5; 8 bases match TRBD1. J lost 6 bases, V lost 0 bases, and 8 bases had no gene match. This CDR3 comprises 16 residues. The germline V gene has CDR1 SGHRS and CDR2 YFSETQ. Here the CDR3 DNA reads TGCGCCAGCAGCTTGGCCTTCACCCAGGGGGCTCAGCCCCAGCATTTT. As protein: CASSLAFTQGAQPQHF. The full variable domain, its missing parts supplied by reference TRBV5-1 and TRBJ1-5, is KAGVTQTPRYLIKTRGQQVTLSCSPISGHRSVSWYQQTPGQGLQFLFEYFSETQRNKGNFPGRFSGRQFSNSRSEMNVSTLELGDSALYLCASSLAFTQGAQPQHFGDGTRLSIL.

CDR3 amino acids: CASGTGDYGYTF. CDR3 bases: TGCGCCAGCGGGACAGGGGACTATGGCTACACCTTC. The genes are TRBV5-1 and TRBJ1-2, with 10 bases aligning to TRBD1. The CDR3 sequence is 12 residues long. J was trimmed by 3 bases and V by 7 bases; bases with no gene match: 0. Germline CDR1 SGHRS, CDR2 YFSETQ.

This clone was observed a single time. The chain carries TRBV19 and TRBJ2-7, with D perhaps matching TRBD1 (6 bases). The V end lost 5 bases, the J end lost 2 bases, and 13 bases lay between the germline ends. The CDR3 is made up of 14 amino acids. In germline, CDR1 is LNHDA, CDR2 SQIVND (reference sequence). The CDR3, as DNA: TGTGCCAGTAGTGTTCCGGGACAAACCTACGAGCAGTACTTC. Translation: CASSVPGQTYEQYF.

This chain joins TRBV2 and TRBJ2-5; 7 bases match TRBD2. This CDR3 is 16 amino acids long. V shed 6 bases, J shed 5 bases, and the junction held 15 bases outside the gene matches. The germline CDR1 and CDR2 sequences are SNHLY and FYNNEI. Here the CDR3 reads CASSTGTIIKWETQYF. The CDR3 coding sequence is TGTGCCAGCAGCACCGGGACTATCATTAAGTGGGAGACCCAGTACTTC.

This clone was recorded only once. The gene calls are TRBV6-2 or TRBV6-3 and TRBJ2-7; 7 positions match TRBD1. The CDR3 has 16 residues. V lost 5 bases, J lost 3 bases, and 13 bases stayed unmatched. Germline lookup yields CDR1 MNHEY and CDR2 SVGEGT. DNA for the CDR3: TGTGCCAGCAGTGCTCCATGGGGACAGCCAAACTACGAGCAGTACTTC. The encoded protein is CASSAPWGQPNYEQYF.

The chain uses TRBV7-6 and TRBJ2-1; 10 bases are a match to TRBD1. The junction had 10 bases not matched to a gene; V was cut back by 5 bases and J by 3 bases. The CDR3 spans 17 residues. Germline-derived CDR1 and CDR2 are SGHVS and FNYEAQ. The CDR3 region has the DNA TGTGCCAGCAGCCGAATGGGGACAGGGGAGAACTACAATGAGCAGTTCTTC. It translates to CASSRMGTGENYNEQFF. Full variable domain (rest looked up from reference TRBV7-6 and TRBJ2-1): GAGVSQSPRYKVTKRGQDVALRCDPISGHVSLYWYRQALGQGPEFLTYFNYEAQQDKSGLPNDRFSAERPEGSISTLTIQRTEQRDSAMYRCASSRMGTGENYNEQFFGPGTRLTVL.

The chain combines TRBV7-2 with TRBJ2-2, with D perhaps TRBD1 (5 bases). V lost 6 bases and J 3 bases, leaving 11 bases between the germline ends. Germline V lookup: CDR1 SGHTA, CDR2 FQGNSA. The CDR3 spans 14 residues. The CDR3 DNA follows: TGTGCCAGCAGTTACGACAGCCACACCGGGGAGCTGTTTTTT. Translated, it gives CASSYDSHTGELFF.

The chain uses TRBV6-5 and TRBJ1-2; 7 nucleotides line up with TRBD1. This CDR3 is 14 amino acids long. Germline CDR1 MNHEY, CDR2 SVGAGI. The V and J ends lost 8 bases and 4 bases, in that order; junction bases with no gene match: 10. The CDR3 region is CASLFSGGAYGYTF. The CDR3 DNA is TGTGCCAGCCTCTTTTCAGGGGGTGCCTATGGCTACACCTTC.

The genes are TRBV5-1 and TRBJ1-2; possibly TRBD1 for D (5 bases). CDR3 size: 14 residues. CDR1 SGHRS and CDR2 YFSETQ come from the germline V gene. V was shortened by 0 bases and J by 5 bases, with 11 bases between the two germline ends. The CDR3 bases are TGCGCCAGCAGCTTGGCGGGGGTTGGTTATGGCTACACCTTC. This encodes CASSLAGVGYGYTF.

The chain links TRBV7-9 to TRBJ1-5; 9 nucleotides match TRBD1. From germline, CDR1 is SEHNR and CDR2 FQNEAQ (reference sequence). Losses at the gene ends were 2 bases for V and 6 bases for J; bases not matched to a gene: 2. The CDR3 totals 14 residues. The CDR3 nucleotides are TGTGCCAGCAGCTTAACAGGGGGCGGTCAGCCCCAGCATTTT. Encoded protein: CASSLTGGGQPQHF. The complete variable domain, with remaining parts taken from reference TRBV7-9 and TRBJ1-5, reads DTGVSQNPRHKITKRGQNVTFRCDPISEHNRLYWYRQTLGQGPEFLTYFQNEAQLEKSRLLSDRFSAERPKGSFSTLEIQRTEQGDSAMYLCASSLTGGGQPQHFGDGTRLSIL.

The table lists this clone with a count of one. The rearrangement joins TRBV19 to TRBJ1-2; D call uncertain. Germline assignment: CDR1 LNHDA and CDR2 SQIVND (reference sequence). V was trimmed by 3 bases and J by 0 bases, leaving 8 bases between them. The CDR3 has 14 amino acids. CDR3 nucleotides: TGTGCCAGTAGTATGTTACAGACTAACTATGGCTACACCTTC. Translating it yields CASSMLQTNYGYTF.

This clone came up many times. The rearrangement joins TRBV12-3 or TRBV12-4 to TRBJ1-1, with D perhaps matching TRBD1 (6 bases). The CDR3 runs 13 residues. Trimming took off 6 bases at V and 6 bases at J, with 14 bases between the two ends. CDR3 coding DNA: TGTGCCAGCAGGACAGGTCACCTCTCTGAAGCTTTCTTT. Translating gives CASRTGHLSEAFF.

The chain carries TRBV30 and TRBJ1-3; TRBD1 might be the D (6 bases). CDR1 is GTSNPN and CDR2 is SVGIG in the germline V gene (reference sequence). CDR3 length: 16 amino acids. V lost 2 bases and J lost 0, with 14 bases in between. The chain's CDR3 is CAWSIGQHISGNTIYF. The DNA for the CDR3 is TGTGCCTGGAGTATCGGACAGCATATCTCTGGAAACACCATATATTTT.

The V call is TRBV18, the J call TRBJ1-2; D remains unclear. Trimming pared 0 bases from V and 8 bases from J, leaving 10 bases between. The CDR3 consists of 13 residues. In germline, CDR1 is KGHSH, CDR2 LQKENI. The CDR3 sequence: CASSPPPGLGYTF. The CDR3 DNA reads as TGTGCCAGCTCACCACCCCCAGGTCTGGGCTACACCTTC. Combining the CDR3 with reference TRBV18 and TRBJ1-2 gives the whole variable domain NAGVMQNPRHLVRRRGQEARLRCSPMKGHSHVYWYRQLPEEGLKFMVYLQKENIIDESGMPKERFSAEFPKEGPSILRIQQVVRGDSAAYFCASSPPPGLGYTFGSGTRLTVV.

CDR3 DNA: TGTGCCAGCAGCCCCGTAGCGGGAGTGGGCACAGATACGCAGTATTTT. This sequence encodes CASSPVAGVGTDTQYF. The chain joins TRBV11-2 to TRBJ2-3, with 9 bases matching TRBD2. The J segment lost 1 base and the V segment lost 5 bases, leaving 7 bases of the junction unmatched. The length of the CDR3 is 16 residues. The germline gives CDR1 SGHAT, CDR2 FQNNGV.